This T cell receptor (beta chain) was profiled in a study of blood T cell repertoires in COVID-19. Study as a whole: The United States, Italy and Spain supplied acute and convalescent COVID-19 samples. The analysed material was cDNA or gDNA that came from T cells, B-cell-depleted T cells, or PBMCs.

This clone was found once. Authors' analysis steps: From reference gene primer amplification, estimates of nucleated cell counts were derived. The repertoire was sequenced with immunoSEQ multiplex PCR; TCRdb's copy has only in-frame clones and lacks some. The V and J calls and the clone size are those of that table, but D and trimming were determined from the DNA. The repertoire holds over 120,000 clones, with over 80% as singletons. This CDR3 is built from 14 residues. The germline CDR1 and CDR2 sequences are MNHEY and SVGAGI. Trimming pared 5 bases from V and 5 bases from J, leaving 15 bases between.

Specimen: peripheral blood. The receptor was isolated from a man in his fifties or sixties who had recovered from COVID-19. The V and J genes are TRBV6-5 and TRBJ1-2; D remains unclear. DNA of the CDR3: TGTGCCAGCAGTACTCGGGGTTCTAGATATGGCTACACCTTC. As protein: CASSTRGSRYGYTF.